This TCR beta chain was sequenced in a study of vaccination effects on CD4 cells after COVID-19. Study-level background: Post-vaccine specimens were collected at a median of 72 days following the second dose. Overall study results and limits: Relatively few convalescent patients took part in the study, which had no early post-infection timepoints.

The CDR3 has 16 residues. Trimming took 0 bases from V and 4 from J, leaving 15 bases between them. The germline gives CDR1 SGHTA, CDR2 FQGNSA. Prior to sequencing, the ViraFEST assay stimulated PBMC with viral peptide pools, which expanded the antigen-specific CD4+ T cells. Subsequent to less than eleven days of culture, CD4+ T cells were isolated. Participants received two doses of either the BNT162b2 or mRNA-1273 vaccine. Previously uninfected by SARS-CoV-2, the vaccine recipients also showed negative nucleocapsid antibodies. Profiled with immunoSEQ multiplex PCR; TCRdb holds only in-frame clones, not every one. This repertoire shows almost 70,000 clones, around two thirds found once; its top ten account for around 1.5%. On this clone: No antigen is known for it.

The sample was CD4+ T cells from PBMCs cultured with HCoV-229E spike peptides, taken after COVID-19 vaccination. This TCR derives from a human donor who received a COVID-19 vaccine. The chain combines TRBV7-2 with TRBJ1-2, with D possibly TRBD1 on 6 matching bases. As DNA, the CDR3 is TGTGCCAGCAGCTTAGCTACACCAGGGGCTCGCTATGGCTACACCTTC. Amino acid sequence: CASSLATPGARYGYTF.